The sequence of this TCR beta chain was determined in a study of shared clonotypes between healthy human individuals. Study results and caveats: Richness estimates generally favored naive over memory subsets.

The CDR3 spans 19 residues. The trim removed 7 bases at V and 0 bases at J, leaving 15 bases unmatched. Germline lookup yields CDR1 SGHTA and CDR2 FQGNSA. When replicate PCRs were run on sorted subsets, they used 200 ng DNA, some 33,000 T cell genomes. Data came from immunoSEQ multiplex PCR; TCRdb stores just in-frame clones and leaves some out. The sample comprises hundreds of thousands of clones, 95% to 97% of which are singletons, and approximately 0.06% rests with the top ten. In the case of this clone: No antigen is known for it.

The receptor was derived from a woman aged 30 to 39 in good health. What was sequenced was naive CD4+ T cells sorted from blood. As to subset: CD45RA+ positively selected. The chain uses TRBV7-2 and TRBJ2-1; TRBD2 aligns across 10 bases. CDR3 sequence reads: CASTSGAGGELSSYNEQFF. The DNA of the CDR3 is TGTGCCAGCACCTCCGGAGCGGGAGGGGAATTAAGCTCCTACAATGAGCAGTTCTTC.